The next 30 T cell receptor beta chains were all read from a single sample in a study of regulatory T cells in long-lasting Graves disease (dated by TCRdb to the early 2020s). The library was made by multiplex PCR. Instrument on record: Illumina HiSeq 4000. CDR3 regions were amplified by Arm-PCR with iRepertoire HTBI primers to construct TCR beta libraries. TCRdb's own reprocessing of the public reads used fastp at Q25 and MiXCR and kept productive beta chains. Each entry is one CDR3 protein sequence, shown with its most common DNA and genes. The sample table lists about 470,000 distinct CDR3 sequences, 20% to 25% of them with a count of one. The ten largest clones take up less than 9% of the sample. In the paper's terms, the time point label means: persistent/refractory GD, antithyroid drugs over 5 years with positive TRAb. RNA was extracted from PBMCs in TRIzol for both TCR sequencing and RNA sequencing.

The material sequenced was peripheral blood mononuclear cells (PBMCs), taken when the disease was refractory, from a patient treated with antithyroid drugs. The receptors come from a female donor with Graves disease.

The CDR3 sequence: CASSSLAGLQETQYF. As DNA, the CDR3 is TGTGCCAGCAGTTCACTAGCGGGGCTCCAAGAGACCCAGTACTTC. The chain recombines TRBV27 with TRBJ2-5, with TRBD2 matching over 10 bases. The CDR3 is 15 amino acids. Trimming at V came to 4 bases and at J to 1 base, leaving 3 bases not matched to a gene. Germline V gene lookup returns CDR1 MNHEY and CDR2 SMNVEV (reference sequence).

This clonotype has at least ten counts. V is TRBV18 and J is TRBJ2-5; no reliable D call. Germline-derived CDR1 and CDR2 are KGHSH and LQKENI. The CDR3 contains 13 residues. Trimming pared 3 bases from V and 0 bases from J, leaving 5 bases between. This chain's CDR3 is CASSPRDQETQYF. Here the CDR3 DNA reads TGTGCCAGCTCACCTAGGGACCAAGAGACCCAGTACTTC. The whole variable domain, filled in from reference TRBV18 and TRBJ2-5, reads NAGVMQNPRHLVRRRGQEARLRCSPMKGHSHVYWYRQLPEEGLKFMVYLQKENIIDESGMPKERFSAEFPKEGPSILRIQQVVRGDSAAYFCASSPRDQETQYFGPGTRLLVL.

This clonotype was found a few times. The chain combines TRBV6-1 with TRBJ2-5; 9 nucleotides match TRBD1. Per the germline V gene, CDR1 is MNHNS and CDR2 is SASEGT. The CDR3 runs to 15 residues. The trim removed 6 bases at V and 5 bases at J, leaving 10 bases unmatched. The CDR3 DNA sequence: TGTGCCAGCAGCAGCAGACAGGGGGTGGAGGAGACCCAGTACTTC. It specifies CASSSRQGVEETQYF.

V usage is TRBV9 and J usage is TRBJ2-7; 10 bases agree with TRBD1. CDR3 size: 16 residues. CDR1 is SGDLS and CDR2 is YYNGEE in the germline V gene. The ends lost 0 bases at V and 4 bases at J; junction bases unmatched: 7. The CDR3 protein is CASSVAGTGDRYEQYF. Here the CDR3 DNA reads TGTGCCAGCAGCGTAGCTGGGACAGGGGATCGGTACGAGCAGTACTTC.

This clonotype was picked up a small number of times. The J gene is TRBJ2-7, the V gene TRBV12-5; D may be TRBD1 or TRBD2 (5 bases each). The V end was cut by 4 bases, the J end by 0 bases, with 22 bases between. The CDR3 runs to 18 residues. The germline V gene has CDR1 LGHNT and CDR2 FRNRAP. As DNA, the CDR3 is TGTGCTAGTGGTTGGGGAACCGGGACGGCAGGGTCCTCCTACGAGCAGTACTTC. Encoded protein: CASGWGTGTAGSSYEQYF.

The rearrangement links TRBV20-1 to TRBJ1-5; a possible D gene is TRBD1 (5 bases). V shed 2 bases and J shed 5 bases, with 7 bases lying between them. This CDR3 is built from 12 residues. Germline values: CDR1 DFQATT, CDR2 SNEGSKA (reference sequence). The CDR3 bases are TGCAGTGCTAGACGGGGGGATCAGCCCCAGCATTTT. It encodes CSARRGDQPQHF.

The V and J genes are TRBV7-9 and TRBJ2-1, with 9 bases matching TRBD2. CDR1 and CDR2 from the germline V gene are SEHNR and FQNEAQ (reference sequence). V shed 7 bases, J shed 7 bases, and the junction held 11 bases outside the gene matches. The CDR3 is 15 amino acids. The CDR3 bases are TGTGCCAGCATTGGTGCGGGAGGGAGTCATAATGAGCAGTTCTTC. Residues: CASIGAGGSHNEQFF. The entire variable domain, with the rest obtained from reference TRBV7-9 and TRBJ2-1, is as follows: DTGVSQNPRHKITKRGQNVTFRCDPISEHNRLYWYRQTLGQGPEFLTYFQNEAQLEKSRLLSDRFSAERPKGSFSTLEIQRTEQGDSAMYLCASIGAGGSHNEQFFGPGTRLTVL.

This CDR3 is CASSVEWRGDSGANVLTF. The CDR3, as DNA: TGTGCCAGCAGCGTAGAGTGGCGGGGGGACTCTGGGGCCAACGTCCTGACTTTC. J is TRBJ2-6 and V is TRBV9; 8 bases line up with TRBD2. Trimming removed 0 bases from V and 0 bases from J; junction bases left unmatched: 5. Germline V gene data show CDR1 as SGDLS and CDR2 as YYNGEE. The CDR3 runs 18 residues.

The chain has TRBV12-3 or TRBV12-4 and TRBJ2-3; TRBD2 might be the D (5 bases). V was shortened by 6 bases and J by 6 bases, with 16 bases between the two germline ends. The CDR3 consists of 14 residues. CDR3 coding DNA: TGTGCCAGCAGACCCGGAGGCGCTGGGGATACGCAGTATTTT. It translates to CASRPGGAGDTQYF.

This clonotype was counted only a few times. CDR3 in DNA: TGTGCCAGCAGCTTAGTCGACAGACCTCAAGAGACCCAGTACTTC. Its translation is CASSLVDRPQETQYF. The V call is TRBV7-8, the J call TRBJ2-5, with a weak D call TRBD1 (5 bases). The CDR3 sequence is 15 residues long. From germline, CDR1 is SGHVS and CDR2 FQNEAQ. Trimming removed 1 base at V and 2 bases at J, with 11 bases between. Complete variable domain (other parts from reference TRBV7-8 and TRBJ2-5): GAGVSQSPRYKVAKRGQDVALRCDPISGHVSLFWYQQALGQGPEFLTYFQNEAQLDKSGLPSDRFFAERPEGSVSTLKIQRTQQEDSAVYLCASSLVDRPQETQYFGPGTRLLVL.

This clonotype was detected many times. This chain joins TRBV19 and TRBJ2-5, with 9 bases identical to TRBD1. Germline CDR1 is LNHDA and CDR2 is SQIVND (reference sequence). The V gene end was trimmed by 8 bases and the J gene end by 0 bases; junction bases not matched to a gene: 7. CDR3 length: 15 amino acids. The DNA for the CDR3 is TGTGCCAGTCGACGGACAGGGGACAACCAAGAGACCCAGTACTTC. It encodes CASRRTGDNQETQYF.

V is TRBV12-3 or TRBV12-4 and J is TRBJ1-5, with 9 bases matching TRBD1. The V and J ends lost 8 bases and 5 bases, in that order; junction bases with no gene match: 16. The CDR3 runs 17 residues. In DNA form, the CDR3 reads TGTGCCAGCCTCTCCGGTTTGCGGACAGGGGTACATCAGCCCCAGCATTTT. This sequence encodes CASLSGLRTGVHQPQHF.

The chain's CDR3 is CAISESLFDRGNTEAFF. The DNA of the CDR3 is TGTGCCATCAGTGAGTCCTTGTTCGACAGGGGGAACACTGAAGCTTTCTTT. V and J are TRBV10-3 and TRBJ1-1; 8 bases map to TRBD1. Germline V lookup: CDR1 ENHRY, CDR2 SYGVKD. The CDR3 has 17 residues. V lost 0 bases and J lost 1; bases outside the gene matches: 7.

This clonotype was found many times. The rearrangement links TRBV7-9 to TRBJ2-5, with D unresolved. The V end lost 3 bases, the J end lost 5 bases, and 10 bases lay between the germline ends. This CDR3 has 13 amino acids. The germline gives CDR1 SEHNR, CDR2 FQNEAQ (reference sequence). The CDR3 loop is CASSFPLGETQYF. The CDR3 DNA reads TGTGCCAGCAGCTTCCCTCTGGGCGAGACCCAGTACTTC.

The V and J genes are TRBV15 and TRBJ1-2; no clear D gene. The CDR3 has 12 residues. Germline CDR1 reads LNHNV; CDR2 reads YYDKDF (reference sequence). The V end lost 5 bases, the J end lost 7 bases, and 11 bases lay between the germline ends. CDR3 region: CATSYLFSGYTF. Written as DNA, the CDR3 is TGTGCCACCAGCTACCTATTTAGTGGCTACACCTTC.

This clonotype was observed a few times. The J gene is TRBJ2-4, the V gene TRBV3-1, with 15 bases fitting TRBD2. CDR1 LGHDT and CDR2 YNNKEL come from the germline V gene (reference sequence). The V and J ends lost 3 bases and 2 bases, in that order; junction bases with no gene match: 8. The CDR3 totals 19 residues. In DNA, the CDR3 is TGTGCCAGCAGCCATGGACTAGCGGGAGGGCCCTCATCCAAAAACATTCAGTACTTC. Protein: CASSHGLAGGPSSKNIQYF.

This clonotype was detected many times. This chain connects TRBV10-3 to TRBJ1-2; no clear D. The CDR3 length is 15 residues. Germline V CDR1 and CDR2: ENHRY, SYGVKD. Trimming left V 1 base short and J 0 bases short, with 9 bases between. CDR3 in amino acids: CAISEFGSPNYGYTF. CDR3 coding DNA: TGTGCCATCAGTGAGTTTGGCAGCCCTAACTATGGCTACACCTTC.

This clonotype was seen many times. The rearrangement links TRBV12-3 or TRBV12-4 to TRBJ2-2; D perhaps matches TRBD1 (6 bases). The V gene lost 7 bases and the J gene lost 6 bases, with 12 bases spanning the gap. The CDR3 consists of 13 residues. Written as DNA, the CDR3 is TGTGCCAGCACGGAACAGGGCCCCGGGGAGCTGTTTTTT. As protein: CASTEQGPGELFF.

This clonotype was observed at least ten times. This rearrangement joins TRBV7-2 to TRBJ2-7; the match to TRBD2 covers 7 bases. The CDR3 loop spans 13 amino acids. Germline CDR1 reads SGHTA; CDR2 reads FQGNSA. Trimming at V came to 1 base and at J to 11 bases, leaving 8 bases not matched to a gene. Here the CDR3 DNA reads TGTGCCAGCAGCTTAGAAGTAGCGGGTTCGAAGTACTTC. Its protein is CASSLEVAGSKYF.

This clonotype has ten or more counts. The genes are TRBV11-3 and TRBJ2-5; TRBD1 aligns across 8 bases. Trimming cost V 10 bases and J 7 bases; bases outside gene matches: 14. Per the germline V gene, CDR1 is SGHNT and CDR2 is YENEEA. This CDR3 has 14 residues. CDR3 in DNA: TGTGCCATTACTAGGACAGGGCAATTTGGGACCCAGTACTTC. This codes for CAITRTGQFGTQYF. Using reference TRBV11-3 and TRBJ2-5 for the parts outside the CDR3, the full variable domain is EAGVVQSPRYKIIEKKQPVAFWCNPISGHNTLYWYLQNLGQGPELLIRYENEEAVDDSQLPKDRFSAERLKGVDSTLKIQPAELGDSAVYLCAITRTGQFGTQYFGPGTRLLVL.

In this sample, this clonotype turned up a few times. The chain is built from TRBV9 and TRBJ1-2; D ambiguous. This CDR3 is built from 10 residues. The germline V gene has CDR1 SGDLS and CDR2 YYNGEE. Trimming removed 3 bases from V and 11 bases from J, with 8 bases in between. CDR3 sequence (DNA): TGTGCCAGCAGCGGATCTTTTTACACCTTC. It yields the protein CASSGSFYTF.

Details on this clonotype: Being one base from a much bigger clone, this may be a read error. No conserved phenylalanine or tryptophan ends this CDR3, so it is likely a read error. The chain uses TRBV10-3 and TRBJ1-6, with D hard to call. V was pared by 0 bases and J by 12 bases, with 15 bases between. This CDR3 is 15 amino acids long. In germline, CDR1 is ENHRY, CDR2 SYGVKD. DNA of the CDR3: TGTGCCATCAGTGAGTCACCGGGAACGGACGGACCCCTCCACTCT. Its protein is CAISESPGTDGPLHS.

The rearrangement links TRBV29-1 to TRBJ2-7, with a weak D call TRBD1 (6 bases). The CDR3 spans 15 residues. V gave up 1 base and J gave up 0 bases, with 13 bases separating them. CDR1 is SQVTM, CDR2 ANQGSEA, per germline. The CDR3 region is CSVEGAGESSYEQYF. CDR3 coding DNA: TGCAGCGTTGAAGGGGCAGGGGAGAGCTCCTACGAGCAGTACTTC.

The table lists this clonotype with many counts. This chain connects TRBV12-3 or TRBV12-4 to TRBJ2-7; D possibly corresponds to TRBD1 (6 bases). This CDR3 is built from 13 residues. Trimming cost V 3 bases and J 3 bases, with 9 bases left between them. The CDR3 spells CASSLEQGYEQYF. CDR3 sequence (DNA): TGTGCCAGCAGTTTGGAACAGGGCTACGAGCAGTACTTC.

This clonotype has a handful of counts. This sequence joins TRBV7-2 and TRBJ1-5, with D hard to call. The CDR3 contains 13 residues. V lost 2 bases, J lost 4 bases, and 6 bases lay in between. CDR1 SGHTA and CDR2 FQGNSA come from the germline V gene. The CDR3: CASSLRVNQPQHF. CDR3 DNA sequence: TGTGCCAGCAGCTTAAGGGTAAATCAGCCCCAGCATTTT.

This clonotype was picked up many times. This rearrangement joins TRBV2 to TRBJ1-6, with D perhaps TRBD1 (6 bases). Trimming removed 5 bases at V and 10 bases at J, with 15 bases between. Germline lookup yields CDR1 SNHLY and CDR2 FYNNEI. The CDR3 totals 14 residues. The CDR3 protein is CASSMDSSGSPLHF. CDR3 DNA sequence: TGTGCCAGCAGTATGGACAGTAGTGGCTCACCCCTCCACTTT.

A remark on this clonotype: A far larger clone differs by one base, so this is likely a read error. The chain has TRBV11-1 and TRBJ1-2; 8 bases map to TRBD1. J gave up 4 bases and V 5 bases, and 3 bases lay outside the gene matches. CDR3 length: 13 amino acids. Germline loops: CDR1 SGHAT, CDR2 FQDESV (reference sequence). The CDR3 sequence: CASSPGQAYGYTF. CDR3 bases: TGTGCCAGCAGCCCGGGACAGGCCTATGGCTACACCTTC.

This clonotype was detected many times. This rearrangement joins TRBV29-1 to TRBJ2-7, with 7 positions matching TRBD1. The germline V gene has CDR1 SQVTM and CDR2 ANQGSEA. CDR3 length: 14 residues. The junction had 9 bases not matched to a gene; V was cut back by 3 bases and J by 4 bases. The CDR3 sequence is CSVEAGPGGYEQYF. The DNA of the CDR3 is TGCAGCGTTGAGGCGGGCCCAGGGGGTTACGAGCAGTACTTC.

The chain uses TRBV19 and TRBJ1-3, with 8 bases aligning to TRBD1. Looked up from germline, CDR1 is LNHDA and CDR2 is SQIVND (reference sequence). The CDR3 spans 15 residues. V shed 4 bases and J 2 bases; nucleotides not matched to a gene: 4. The CDR3 sequence is CASSTTGAAGNTIYF. Here the CDR3 DNA reads TGTGCCAGTAGTACGACAGGGGCTGCTGGAAACACCATATATTTT.

This clonotype was seen many times. Germline is not matched at one junction end, which may reflect a read error. V and J are TRBV5-1 and TRBJ1-1; D perhaps matches TRBD1 (5 bases). CDR1 is SGHRS, CDR2 YFSETQ, per germline. The CDR3 covers 15 residues. In DNA form, the CDR3 reads TGTGCCAGCAGTTACTCTCAGGGTCTGAACACTGAAGCTTTCTTT. Its translation is CASSYSQGLNTEAFF.